The T cell receptor (beta chain) under discussion was sequenced for a study of response to subunit inactivated influenza vaccine. Study conclusions and caveats: Few additional T cells are recruited per seasonal influenza vaccination, authors suggested.

Trimming stripped 1 base from V and 10 bases from J, with 14 bases between. CDR3 size: 14 residues. Looked up from germline, CDR1 is DFQATT and CDR2 is SNEGSKA (reference sequence). As for this clonotype: Antigen: not known.

MiXCR, applied by TCRdb to the RT-PCR reads, yields one record per CDR3 protein. The table records about 190,000 distinct CDR3 sequences, approximately 15% of them present only once. The TCR originated in a man over 45 who received an inactivated influenza vaccine. The input for sequencing was CD8+ T cells sorted from PBMCs, taken around 5 days after vaccination. The V gene is TRBV20-1, the J gene TRBJ1-6, with D perhaps matching TRBD1 (5 bases). As DNA, the CDR3 is TGCAGTGCTAGAGCTGGGGGAGACGGATCACCCCTCCACTTT. It translates to CSARAGGDGSPLHF.